The TCR beta chain described here comes from a study of blood T cell repertoires in COVID-19. Study summary: Spain, Italy and the United States supplied samples that represented acute and convalescent COVID-19.

The length of the CDR3 is 16 residues. CDR1 is SGHDT, CDR2 YYEEEE, per germline. V shed 0 bases and J 4 bases; nucleotides not matched to a gene: 10. Method: immunoSEQ multiplex PCR; TCRdb's copy keeps in-frame clones and lacks some. Of some 250,000 clones listed, about four fifths are singletons. This chain connects TRBV5-6 to TRBJ2-7; 7 bases line up with TRBD1. The sequenced sample consisted of peripheral blood. This clonotype was sampled from a woman between 18 and 29 years old with acute or convalescent COVID-19. CDR3 sequence: CASSLDRDSFFYEQYF. The CDR3 DNA reads as TGTGCCAGCAGCTTGGATCGGGACAGCTTTTTTTACGAGCAGTACTTC.